The subject of this entry is one T cell receptor beta chain. V trimming: 4 bases; J trimming: 7 bases; junction bases outside the gene matches: 18. Germline assignment: CDR1 SGHNT and CDR2 YYREEE (reference sequence). The CDR3 sequence is 17 residues long. The sample originates from a study of cytomegalovirus exposure and HLA in healthy donors. Primers included in the PCR were 60 Vbeta and 13 Jbeta primers. The protocol was immunoSEQ multiplex PCR, while the TCRdb copy is restricted to in-frame clones and leaves out a portion. The sample includes about 140,000 clones, approximately 9% seen only once; the top ten take 1.5% to 2%.

The sample consisted of PBMCs. The sequence was obtained from a male donor in good health and CMV-seronegative. This chain connects TRBV5-4 to TRBJ2-7, with 9 bases fitting TRBD2. The CDR3 reads CASSPGRGGPRLLEQYF. The CDR3 coding sequence is TGTGCCAGCAGCCCCGGGCGGGGGGGGCCTCGACTTCTGGAGCAGTACTTC.